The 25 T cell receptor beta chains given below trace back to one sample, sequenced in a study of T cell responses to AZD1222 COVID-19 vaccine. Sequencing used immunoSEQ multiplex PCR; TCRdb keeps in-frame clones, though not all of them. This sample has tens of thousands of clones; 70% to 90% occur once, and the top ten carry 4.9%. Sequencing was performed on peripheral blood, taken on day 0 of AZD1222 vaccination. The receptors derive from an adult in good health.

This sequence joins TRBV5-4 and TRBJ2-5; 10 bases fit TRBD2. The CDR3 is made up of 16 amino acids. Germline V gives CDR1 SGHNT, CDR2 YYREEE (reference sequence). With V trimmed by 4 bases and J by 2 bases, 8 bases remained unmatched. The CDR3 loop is CASSPKRGGRQETQYF. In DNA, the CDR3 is TGTGCCAGCAGCCCCAAGCGGGGGGGCCGACAAGAGACCCAGTACTTC.

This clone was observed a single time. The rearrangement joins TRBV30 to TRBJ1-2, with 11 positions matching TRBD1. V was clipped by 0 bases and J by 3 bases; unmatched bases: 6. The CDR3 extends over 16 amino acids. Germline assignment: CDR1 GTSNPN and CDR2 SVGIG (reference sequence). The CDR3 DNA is TGTGCCTGGAGTGTACAGGGGACAGGGGGGGACTATGGCTACACCTTC. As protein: CAWSVQGTGGDYGYTF.

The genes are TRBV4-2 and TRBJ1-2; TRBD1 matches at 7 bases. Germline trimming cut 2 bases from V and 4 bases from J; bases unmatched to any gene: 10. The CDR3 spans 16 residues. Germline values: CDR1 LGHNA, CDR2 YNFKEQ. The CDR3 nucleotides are TGTGCCAGCAGCCAACCCCCGGGACAGAGCATCTATGGCTACACCTTC. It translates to CASSQPPGQSIYGYTF.

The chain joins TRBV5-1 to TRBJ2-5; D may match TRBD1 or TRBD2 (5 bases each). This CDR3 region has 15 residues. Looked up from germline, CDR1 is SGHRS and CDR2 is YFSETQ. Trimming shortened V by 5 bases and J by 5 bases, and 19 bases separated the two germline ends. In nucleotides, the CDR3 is TGCGCCAGCAGTTCCGGGACCTACGGATGGGAGACCCAGTACTTC. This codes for CASSSGTYGWETQYF.

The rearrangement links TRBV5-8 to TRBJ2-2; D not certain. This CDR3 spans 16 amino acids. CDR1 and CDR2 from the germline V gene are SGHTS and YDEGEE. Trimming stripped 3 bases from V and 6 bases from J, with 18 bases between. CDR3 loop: CASSSGRAWVAGELFF. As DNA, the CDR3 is TGTGCCAGCAGCTCGGGCAGAGCCTGGGTGGCCGGGGAGCTGTTTTTT.

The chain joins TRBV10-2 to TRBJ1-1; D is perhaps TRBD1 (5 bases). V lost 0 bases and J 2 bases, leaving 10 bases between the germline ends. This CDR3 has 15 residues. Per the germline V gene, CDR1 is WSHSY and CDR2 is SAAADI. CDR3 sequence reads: CASSESRGSNTEAFF. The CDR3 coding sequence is TGCGCCAGCAGTGAGTCGCGGGGCAGCAACACTGAAGCTTTCTTT.

CDR3 sequence (DNA): TGTGCCAGCAGTTACGATGCGCGGAGATACAATGAGCAGTTCTTC. Protein product: CASSYDARRYNEQFF. This sequence joins TRBV6-5 and TRBJ2-1; D unresolved. The CDR3 is 15 amino acids. Germline CDR1 and CDR2: MNHEY and SVGAGI. Between the trimmed V and J ends, which lost 2 bases and 4 bases, there was a span of 12 bases.

The CDR3 bases are TGTGCCAGCAGCCGGGACAGGGGGCGAGGGGAGCTGTTTTTT. Protein sequence: CASSRDRGRGELFF. The chain recombines TRBV11-2 with TRBJ2-2; 12 positions agree with TRBD1. The CDR3 sequence is 14 residues long. Germline V gene data show CDR1 as SGHAT and CDR2 as FQNNGV. Trimming took 5 bases from V and 8 from J; bases not matched to a gene: 3.

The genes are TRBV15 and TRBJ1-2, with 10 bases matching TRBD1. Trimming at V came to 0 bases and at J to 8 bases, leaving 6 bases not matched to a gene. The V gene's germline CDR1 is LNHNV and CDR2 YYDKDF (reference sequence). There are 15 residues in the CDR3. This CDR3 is CATSRDRDRGYGYTF. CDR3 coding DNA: TGTGCCACCAGCAGAGACCGGGACAGGGGATACGGCTACACCTTC.

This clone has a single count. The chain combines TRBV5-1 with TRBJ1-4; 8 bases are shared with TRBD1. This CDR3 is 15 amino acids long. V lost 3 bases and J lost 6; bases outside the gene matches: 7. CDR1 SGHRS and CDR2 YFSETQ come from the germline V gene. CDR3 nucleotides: TGCGCCAGCAGCTCGAGGACAGGGTTCGATGAAAAACTGTTTTTT. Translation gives CASSSRTGFDEKLFF.

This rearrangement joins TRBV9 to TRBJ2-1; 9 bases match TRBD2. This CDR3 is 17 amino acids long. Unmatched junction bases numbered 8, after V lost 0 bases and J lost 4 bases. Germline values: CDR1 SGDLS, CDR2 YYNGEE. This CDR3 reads CASSVGGSGGLYNEQFF. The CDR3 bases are TGTGCCAGCAGCGTAGGAGGTAGCGGGGGACTTTACAATGAGCAGTTCTTC.

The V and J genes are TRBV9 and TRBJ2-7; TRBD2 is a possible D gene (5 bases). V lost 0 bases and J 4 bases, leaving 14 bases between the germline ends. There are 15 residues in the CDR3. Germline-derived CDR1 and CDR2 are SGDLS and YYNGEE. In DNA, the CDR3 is TGTGCCAGCAGCGTAGACCCCGGGGTCCTTTACGAGCAGTACTTC. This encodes CASSVDPGVLYEQYF.

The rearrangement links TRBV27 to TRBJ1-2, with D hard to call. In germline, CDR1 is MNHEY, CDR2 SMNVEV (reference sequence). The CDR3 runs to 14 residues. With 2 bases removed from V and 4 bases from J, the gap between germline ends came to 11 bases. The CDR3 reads CASSLAASSYGYTF. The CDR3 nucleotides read TGTGCCAGCAGTTTAGCAGCATCTTCCTATGGCTACACCTTC.

CDR3 DNA sequence: TGTGCCAGCACCCTCAGGGGGGGCGGAGCCTACGAGCAGTACTTC. It encodes CASTLRGGGAYEQYF. The chain employs TRBV2 and TRBJ2-7; D may match TRBD1 or TRBD2 (7 bases each). This CDR3 is 15 amino acids long. The V gene lost 7 bases and the J gene lost 2 bases, with 18 bases spanning the gap. CDR1 is SNHLY and CDR2 is FYNNEI in the germline V gene.

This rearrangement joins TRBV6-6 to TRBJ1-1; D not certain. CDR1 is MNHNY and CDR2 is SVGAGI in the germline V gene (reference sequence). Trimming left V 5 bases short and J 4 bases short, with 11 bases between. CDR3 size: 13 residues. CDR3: CASSHTEATEAFF. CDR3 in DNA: TGTGCCAGCAGTCACACCGAGGCCACTGAAGCTTTCTTT.

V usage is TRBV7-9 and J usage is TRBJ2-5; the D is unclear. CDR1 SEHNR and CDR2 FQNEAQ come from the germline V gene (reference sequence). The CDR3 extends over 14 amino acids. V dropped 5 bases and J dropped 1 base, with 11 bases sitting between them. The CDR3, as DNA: TGTGCCAGCAGCATCCCTTTGGGCCAAGAGACCCAGTACTTC. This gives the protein CASSIPLGQETQYF.

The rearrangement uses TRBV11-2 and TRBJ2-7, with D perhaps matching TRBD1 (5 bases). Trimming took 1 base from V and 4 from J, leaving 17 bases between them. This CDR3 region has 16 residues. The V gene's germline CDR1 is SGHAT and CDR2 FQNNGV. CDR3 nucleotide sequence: TGTGCCAGCAGCTTAGTTGGGCAGGGAATTTCTTACGAGCAGTACTTC. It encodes CASSLVGQGISYEQYF.

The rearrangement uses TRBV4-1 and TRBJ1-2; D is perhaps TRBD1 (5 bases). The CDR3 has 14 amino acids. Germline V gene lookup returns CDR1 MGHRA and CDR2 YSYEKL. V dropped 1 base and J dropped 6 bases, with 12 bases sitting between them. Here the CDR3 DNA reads TGCGCCAGCAGCCAAGGTTCGGGGGACCATGGCTACACCTTC. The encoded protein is CASSQGSGDHGYTF.

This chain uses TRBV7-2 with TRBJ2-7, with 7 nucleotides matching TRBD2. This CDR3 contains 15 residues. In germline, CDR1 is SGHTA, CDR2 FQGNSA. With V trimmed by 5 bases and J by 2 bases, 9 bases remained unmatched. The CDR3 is CASSVSTSTTYEQYF. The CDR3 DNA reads TGTGCCAGCAGCGTGTCGACTAGCACGACCTACGAGCAGTACTTC.

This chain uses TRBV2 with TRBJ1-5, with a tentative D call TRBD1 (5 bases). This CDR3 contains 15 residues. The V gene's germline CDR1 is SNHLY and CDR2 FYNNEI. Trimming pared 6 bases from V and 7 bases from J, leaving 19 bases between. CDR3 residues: CASSSDGGMSQPQHF. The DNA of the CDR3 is TGTGCCAGCAGCTCAGACGGGGGAATGTCCCAGCCCCAGCATTTT.

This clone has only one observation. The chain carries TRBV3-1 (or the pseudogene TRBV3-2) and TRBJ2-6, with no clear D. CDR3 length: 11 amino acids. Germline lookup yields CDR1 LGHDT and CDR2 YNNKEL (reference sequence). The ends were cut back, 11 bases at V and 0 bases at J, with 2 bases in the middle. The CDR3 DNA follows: TGTGCCTCCTCTGGGGCCAACGTCCTGACTTTC. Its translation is CASSGANVLTF.

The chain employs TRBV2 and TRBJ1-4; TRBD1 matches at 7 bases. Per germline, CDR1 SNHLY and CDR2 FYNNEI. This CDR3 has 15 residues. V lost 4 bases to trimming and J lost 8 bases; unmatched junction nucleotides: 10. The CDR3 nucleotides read TGTGCCAGCAGTGCGCGACAGGGCTGGCAGGAAAAACTGTTTTTT. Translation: CASSARQGWQEKLFF. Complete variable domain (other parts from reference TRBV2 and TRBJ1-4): EPEVTQTPSHQVTQMGQEVILRCVPISNHLYFYWYRQILGQKVEFLVSFYNNEISEKSEIFDDQFSVERPDGSNFTLKIRSTKLEDSAMYFCASSARQGWQEKLFFGSGTQLSVL.

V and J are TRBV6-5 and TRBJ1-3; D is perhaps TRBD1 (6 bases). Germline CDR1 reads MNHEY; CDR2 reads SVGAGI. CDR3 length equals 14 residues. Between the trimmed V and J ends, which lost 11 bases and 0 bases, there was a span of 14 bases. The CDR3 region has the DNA TGTGCCGGGGGCCGTGACTTCTCTGGAAACACCATATATTTT. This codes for CAGGRDFSGNTIYF.

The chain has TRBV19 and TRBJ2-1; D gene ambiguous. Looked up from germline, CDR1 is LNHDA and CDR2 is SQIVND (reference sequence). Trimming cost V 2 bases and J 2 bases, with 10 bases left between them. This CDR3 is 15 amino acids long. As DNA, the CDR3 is TGTGCCAGTAGTATAACGGGTGTCGCCTACAATGAGCAGTTCTTC. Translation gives CASSITGVAYNEQFF.

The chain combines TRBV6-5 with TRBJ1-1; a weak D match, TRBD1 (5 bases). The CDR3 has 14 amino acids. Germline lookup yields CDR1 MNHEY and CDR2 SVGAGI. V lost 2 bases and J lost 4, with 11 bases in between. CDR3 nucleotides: TGTGCCAGCAGTTACCGGGGGGGGAGCACTGAAGCTTTCTTT. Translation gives CASSYRGGSTEAFF.